Reported below is one T cell receptor beta chain. This entry comes from a study of T cells in tuberculosis. After thawing and overnight rest, PBMC were stained with GMM-loaded CD1B tetramer, viability dye and anti-CD3 for sorting. C32 glucose monomycolate from Rhodococcus equi was loaded onto the CD1B tetramers. Roughly 92,000 tetramer-negative cells were sorted from each donor. Method: immunoSEQ multiplex PCR; TCRdb's copy keeps in-frame clones and lacks some. The sample holds some 90,000 clones, approximately 91% seen once. Sequenced: CD1b-GMM tetramer-negative cells sorted from PBMCs. The receptor's source is an adult woman with latent tuberculosis.

The CDR3: CASRATDSEQYF. The CDR3 DNA is TGTGCCAGCAGGGCAACGGACTCCGAGCAGTACTTC. The chain is built from TRBV5-4 and TRBJ2-7; maybe TRBD2 (5 bases). Between the trimmed V and J ends, which lost 5 bases and 6 bases, there was a span of 12 bases. Germline CDR1 and CDR2: SGHNT and YYREEE (reference sequence). The CDR3 spans 12 residues.